Each of the 28 T cell receptor beta chains below was sequenced from the same sample in a study of neoadjuvant anti-PD-1 for oral cavity cancer (dated by TCRdb to the early 2020s). Interpreted using the paper, the time point label stands for: before neoadjuvant nivolumab. The library was generated by the immunoSEQ multiplex PCR assay. TCRdb provides this immuneACCESS table in a form limited to in-frame rearrangements. Some clones are lacking; in checked studies, under half of them reflect an unresolved V gene, and why the rest are absent is not known. The sample table holds 84,000 or so clones, of which more than 80% were seen once. Over 3% of the sample comes from the top ten. The input for sequencing was PBMCs, taken before nivolumab (anti-PD-1) treatment. These receptors originate from a person aged 35 to 85 with oral cavity squamous cell carcinoma.

This rearrangement joins TRBV6-1 to TRBJ2-7; 11 positions agree with TRBD1. With V trimmed by 6 bases and J by 3 bases, 4 bases remained unmatched. This CDR3 contains 14 residues. Germline V gene sequence: CDR1 MNHNS, CDR2 SASEGT. The CDR3, as DNA: TGTGCCAGCAGATCCGGGACAGGGGGCTACGAGCAGTACTTC. Translating it yields CASRSGTGGYEQYF.

V gene TRBV11-3 combines with J gene TRBJ2-2; 7 positions agree with TRBD1. V lost 3 bases and J lost 5; bases outside the gene matches: 9. The germline gives CDR1 SGHNT, CDR2 YENEEA. This CDR3 is 16 amino acids long. CDR3 sequence reads: CASSLAGQDKTGELFF. CDR3 coding DNA: TGTGCCAGCAGCTTGGCTGGACAGGACAAGACCGGGGAGCTGTTTTTT.

This clone was detected a few times. The CDR3 spells CASSYGQGALGYTF. In DNA form, the CDR3 reads TGTGCCAGCAGTTACGGACAGGGGGCGCTTGGCTACACCTTC. The V gene is TRBV6-5, the J gene TRBJ1-2; 11 nucleotides line up with TRBD1. The CDR3 spans 14 residues. Germline CDR1 MNHEY, CDR2 SVGAGI. Trimming took 2 bases from V and 7 from J; bases not matched to a gene: 3.

This chain joins TRBV5-4 and TRBJ2-5, with D hard to call. The germline V and J ends were trimmed by 4 bases and 1 base, with 14 bases remaining between them. The CDR3 spans 15 residues. Germline loops: CDR1 SGHNT, CDR2 YYREEE (reference sequence). CDR3 sequence reads: CASSPGLLGQETQYF. The CDR3 nucleotides read TGTGCCAGCAGCCCCGGTCTTCTCGGCCAAGAGACCCAGTACTTC.

This chain links TRBV11-2 with TRBJ1-3; 7 bases are a match to TRBD1. Per germline, CDR1 SGHAT and CDR2 FQNNGV. This CDR3 contains 16 residues. With V trimmed by 5 bases and J by 1 base, 8 bases remained unmatched. CDR3 DNA sequence: TGTGCCAGCAGCCCACGCCAGACAGGGTCTGGAAACACCATATATTTT. Protein: CASSPRQTGSGNTIYF.

This rearrangement joins TRBV5-6 to TRBJ2-7, with D hard to call. The CDR3 consists of 13 residues. The V end lost 1 base, the J end lost 1 base, and 6 bases lay between the germline ends. Germline CDR1 reads SGHDT; CDR2 reads YYEEEE. CDR3 in amino acids: CASSLTASYEQYF. As DNA, the CDR3 is TGTGCCAGCAGCTTGACAGCTTCCTACGAGCAGTACTTC.

V and J are TRBV14 and TRBJ1-2; possible D gene TRBD1, 5 bases. Germline-derived CDR1 and CDR2 are SGHDN and FVKESK. This CDR3 spans 14 amino acids. The V gene lost 0 bases and the J gene lost 4 bases, with 9 bases spanning the gap. The CDR3: CASSQDLGAYGYTF. The CDR3, as DNA: TGTGCCAGCAGCCAAGATCTAGGGGCCTATGGCTACACCTTC.

The chain joins TRBV19 to TRBJ2-7; TRBD1 is a possible D gene (6 bases). Germline CDR1 and CDR2: LNHDA and SQIVND (reference sequence). The CDR3 spans 13 residues. The V end lost 6 bases, the J end lost 2 bases, and 11 bases lay between the germline ends. The CDR3: CASRADRTYEQYF. The CDR3 nucleotides read TGTGCCAGTAGAGCCGACAGGACCTACGAGCAGTACTTC.

Of note for this clone: The sample has other DNA sequences that encode this CDR3 too. The J gene is TRBJ1-5, the V gene TRBV7-2; 8 bases match TRBD1. Trimming cost V 1 base and J 7 bases; bases outside gene matches: 6. Germline V gives CDR1 SGHTA, CDR2 FQGNSA. The CDR3 is made up of 15 amino acids. The DNA of the CDR3 is TGTGCCAGCAGCTTAGGGACAGGGCTCAACCAGCCCCAGCATTTT. Its translation: CASSLGTGLNQPQHF.

J is TRBJ2-7 and V is TRBV9; TRBD1 matches 9 bases. Losses at the gene ends were 1 base for V and 1 base for J; bases not matched to a gene: 9. The CDR3 consists of 17 residues. Germline V lookup: CDR1 SGDLS, CDR2 YYNGEE. The CDR3 DNA reads TGTGCCAGCAGCGTACCCGGGACAGGGACCAGGTCCTACGAGCAGTACTTC. Protein sequence: CASSVPGTGTRSYEQYF. Complete variable domain (other parts from reference TRBV9 and TRBJ2-7): DSGVTQTPKHLITATGQRVTLRCSPRSGDLSVYWYQQSLDQGLQFLIQYYNGEERAKGNILERFSAQQFPDLHSELNLSSLELGDSALYFCASSVPGTGTRSYEQYFGPGTRLTVT.

The J gene is TRBJ2-7, the V gene TRBV15, with TRBD1 matching 9 bases. The germline CDR1 and CDR2 sequences are LNHNV and YYDKDF (reference sequence). V gave up 3 bases and J gave up 3 bases; unmatched junction bases: 3. The CDR3 is made up of 14 amino acids. CDR3 nucleotides: TGTGCCACCAGCAGCCCGGGACAGGGCTACGAGCAGTACTTC. Protein: CATSSPGQGYEQYF.

The chain has TRBV5-6 and TRBJ1-4, with unresolved D. Germline CDR1 SGHDT, CDR2 YYEEEE. The CDR3 length is 14 residues. The ends were cut back, 4 bases at V and 4 bases at J, with 11 bases in the middle. The CDR3 sequence is CASSPGPFNEKLFF. For the CDR3, the DNA is TGTGCCAGCAGCCCCGGACCGTTTAATGAAAAACTGTTTTTT.

The table lists this clone with a count of one. V and J are TRBV5-4 and TRBJ2-1; a possible D gene is TRBD1 (6 bases). The V end was cut by 3 bases, the J end by 7 bases, with 20 bases between. The CDR3 contains 16 residues. Germline V gene sequence: CDR1 SGHNT, CDR2 YYREEE (reference sequence). The CDR3 spells CASSSKGTGWKNEQFF. DNA of the CDR3: TGTGCCAGCAGCTCAAAGGGAACAGGGTGGAAAAATGAGCAGTTCTTC.

This clone has only one observation. The V call is TRBV27, the J call TRBJ2-5; no clear D gene. With 8 bases removed from V and 9 bases from J, the gap between germline ends came to 13 bases. CDR3 length: 11 residues. The V gene's germline CDR1 is MNHEY and CDR2 SMNVEV (reference sequence). The CDR3 nucleotides read TGTGCCAGCGATTCCGAGACGGCCCAGTACTTC. Translating gives CASDSETAQYF.

The CDR3: CASSPTGGSYNEQFF. The CDR3 nucleotides are TGTGCCAGCAGTCCTACAGGGGGCTCGTACAATGAGCAGTTCTTC. The rearrangement uses TRBV2 and TRBJ2-1; 9 bases are a match to TRBD1. This CDR3 is 15 amino acids long. The junction had 6 bases not matched to a gene; V was cut back by 5 bases and J by 4 bases. Germline V gives CDR1 SNHLY, CDR2 FYNNEI.

As DNA, the CDR3 is TGTGCCAGTAGTTGGAGGGAGAGCACCGGGGAGCTGTTTTTT. Encoded protein: CASSWRESTGELFF. The rearrangement links TRBV19 to TRBJ2-2, with D perhaps TRBD2 (6 bases). This CDR3 region has 14 residues. Trimming took off 5 bases at V and 4 bases at J, with 11 bases between the two ends. In germline, CDR1 is LNHDA, CDR2 SQIVND (reference sequence). Full variable domain (rest looked up from reference TRBV19 and TRBJ2-2): DGGITQSPKYLFRKEGQNVTLSCEQNLNHDAMYWYRQDPGQGLRLIYYSQIVNDFQKGDIAEGYSVSREKKESFPLTVTSAQKNPTAFYLCASSWRESTGELFFGEGSRLTVL.

The rearrangement links TRBV9 to TRBJ1-1; 9 bases are shared with TRBD1. The CDR3 loop spans 16 amino acids. V lost 3 bases and J lost 4; bases outside the gene matches: 10. The germline CDR1 and CDR2 sequences are SGDLS and YYNGEE. The CDR3 loop reads CASSAGGQGFSTEAFF. Here the CDR3 DNA reads TGTGCCAGCAGCGCGGGGGGACAGGGTTTTAGCACTGAAGCTTTCTTT.

The rearrangement uses TRBV27 and TRBJ2-1; 9 bases fit TRBD2. V lost 5 bases, J lost 7 bases, and 9 bases stayed unmatched. CDR3 length equals 15 residues. Looked up from germline, CDR1 is MNHEY and CDR2 is SMNVEV (reference sequence). The CDR3 DNA reads TGTGCCAGCAGTCGGCTAGCGGGAACGGAGAATGAGCAGTTCTTC. Translation: CASSRLAGTENEQFF.

This chain links TRBV6-1 with TRBJ2-7; D remains ambiguous. This CDR3 contains 13 residues. The V end lost 2 bases, the J end lost 6 bases, and 11 bases lay between the germline ends. The germline V gene encodes CDR1 MNHNS and CDR2 SASEGT. The CDR3 reads CASSESSRFEQYF. In nucleotides, the CDR3 is TGTGCCAGCAGTGAATCCTCCAGGTTCGAGCAGTACTTC.

The chain employs TRBV9 and TRBJ2-2; D call uncertain. Per the germline V gene, CDR1 is SGDLS and CDR2 is YYNGEE. This CDR3 has 13 amino acids. V was clipped by 4 bases and J by 5 bases, with 9 bases between them. In DNA, the CDR3 is TGTGCCAGCAGCCCACAACCTACCGGGGAGCTGTTTTTT. It specifies CASSPQPTGELFF.

The chain has TRBV2 and TRBJ2-1, with D possibly matching TRBD2 (7 bases). Trimming cost V 8 bases and J 5 bases, with 13 bases left between them. The CDR3 length is 13 residues. Germline assignment: CDR1 SNHLY and CDR2 FYNNEI. The CDR3 region is CASVRGANNEQFF. CDR3 DNA sequence: TGTGCCAGCGTCCGGGGGGCCAACAATGAGCAGTTCTTC. Using reference TRBV2 and TRBJ2-1 for the parts outside the CDR3, the full variable domain is EPEVTQTPSHQVTQMGQEVILRCVPISNHLYFYWYRQILGQKVEFLVSFYNNEISEKSEIFDDQFSVERPDGSNFTLKIRSTKLEDSAMYFCASVRGANNEQFFGPGTRLTVL.

CDR3 residues: CASSVSGTYEQYF. Written as DNA, the CDR3 is TGTGCCAGCAGTGTAAGCGGGACCTACGAGCAGTACTTC. J is TRBJ2-7 and V is TRBV6-1, with 7 bases lining up with TRBD2. With V trimmed by 4 bases and J by 2 bases, 2 bases remained unmatched. The germline V gene encodes CDR1 MNHNS and CDR2 SASEGT. This CDR3 region has 13 residues.

This clone was counted once. The V call is TRBV5-1, the J call TRBJ2-1; D remains ambiguous. V lost 4 bases and J 7 bases, leaving 18 bases between the germline ends. CDR3 length: 15 amino acids. Germline CDR1 is SGHRS and CDR2 is YFSETQ. In nucleotides, the CDR3 is TGCGCCAGCAGCCCCGGTGGGTTCACCGGGAATGAGCAGTTCTTC. This gives the protein CASSPGGFTGNEQFF. The full variable domain, its missing parts supplied by reference TRBV5-1 and TRBJ2-1, is KAGVTQTPRYLIKTRGQQVTLSCSPISGHRSVSWYQQTPGQGLQFLFEYFSETQRNKGNFPGRFSGRQFSNSRSEMNVSTLELGDSALYLCASSPGGFTGNEQFFGPGTRLTVL.

CDR3 in DNA: TGTGCCAGCAGCTTGGGGCTAGCGGGGACCCAGTACTTC. As protein: CASSLGLAGTQYF. The chain has TRBV11-1 and TRBJ2-5; 8 positions agree with TRBD2. The length of the CDR3 is 13 residues. Germline CDR1 and CDR2: SGHAT and FQDESV (reference sequence). Trimming took 3 bases from V and 7 from J; bases not matched to a gene: 4.

CDR3 protein: CASSQGDAGGGYTF. CDR3 sequence (DNA): TGTGCCAGCAGTCAAGGGGACGCAGGGGGTGGCTACACCTTC. V and J are TRBV2 and TRBJ1-2, with 7 nucleotides matching TRBD1. Unmatched junction bases numbered 10, after V lost 5 bases and J lost 7 bases. This CDR3 has 14 amino acids. Per the germline V gene, CDR1 is SNHLY and CDR2 is FYNNEI. The variable domain in full, completed from reference TRBV2 and TRBJ1-2, reads EPEVTQTPSHQVTQMGQEVILRCVPISNHLYFYWYRQILGQKVEFLVSFYNNEISEKSEIFDDQFSVERPDGSNFTLKIRSTKLEDSAMYFCASSQGDAGGGYTFGSGTRLTVV.

The V and J genes are TRBV4-1 and TRBJ1-4; TRBD1 aligns across 7 bases. CDR1 is MGHRA and CDR2 is YSYEKL in the germline V gene. The junction had 4 bases not matched to a gene; V was cut back by 0 bases and J by 0 bases. The CDR3 extends over 17 amino acids. CDR3: CASSQEKGTATNEKLFF. The CDR3 region has the DNA TGCGCCAGCAGCCAAGAGAAGGGGACAGCAACTAATGAAAAACTGTTTTTT.

This chain uses TRBV6-1 with TRBJ1-1, with 7 bases identical to TRBD1. This CDR3 spans 15 amino acids. Unmatched junction bases numbered 10, after V lost 5 bases and J lost 4 bases. Germline loops: CDR1 MNHNS, CDR2 SASEGT. CDR3 DNA sequence: TGTGCCAGCAGTTTCCAACAGGGGAGGAGCACTGAAGCTTTCTTT. It translates to CASSFQQGRSTEAFF.

CDR3 loop: CASSLAPGGGGNQPQHF. DNA of the CDR3: TGCGCCAGCAGCTTGGCCCCCGGGGGAGGTGGCAATCAGCCCCAGCATTTT. This chain joins TRBV5-1 and TRBJ1-5; a weak D match, TRBD1 (5 bases). The germline V and J ends were trimmed by 0 bases and 2 bases, with 15 bases remaining between them. The germline gives CDR1 SGHRS, CDR2 YFSETQ. The CDR3 length is 17 residues.